The sequence of this TCR beta chain was determined in a study of T cells in Graves' hyperthyroidism and ophthalmopathy. Study in general: Peripheral blood sampling occurred at initial diagnosis, before any treatment.

Fresh peripheral blood, roughly 9.3 ml, was the source of the PBMCs. Template material for amplifying TCR beta CDR3 regions consisted of RNA transcripts. The primer set for the first-round RT-PCR of the TCR CDR3 was HTBI. Each CDR3 protein gets one entry after TCRdb re-called the multiplex PCR reads with MiXCR. The sample yields some 490,000 distinct CDR3 sequences, 15% to 20% seen once. Trimming removed 0 bases at V and 10 bases at J, with 13 bases between. The germline gives CDR1 SGHDN, CDR2 FVKESK. The length of the CDR3 is 14 residues. This chain uses TRBV14 with TRBJ2-1, with a weak D call TRBD1 (5 bases). This TCR derives from a woman aged 30 to 39 with Graves' ophthalmopathy. Sequenced material: blood. The CDR3 here is CASSQEIQGFEQFF. CDR3 DNA: TGTGCCAGCAGCCAAGAGATCCAGGGTTTCGAGCAGTTCTTC.